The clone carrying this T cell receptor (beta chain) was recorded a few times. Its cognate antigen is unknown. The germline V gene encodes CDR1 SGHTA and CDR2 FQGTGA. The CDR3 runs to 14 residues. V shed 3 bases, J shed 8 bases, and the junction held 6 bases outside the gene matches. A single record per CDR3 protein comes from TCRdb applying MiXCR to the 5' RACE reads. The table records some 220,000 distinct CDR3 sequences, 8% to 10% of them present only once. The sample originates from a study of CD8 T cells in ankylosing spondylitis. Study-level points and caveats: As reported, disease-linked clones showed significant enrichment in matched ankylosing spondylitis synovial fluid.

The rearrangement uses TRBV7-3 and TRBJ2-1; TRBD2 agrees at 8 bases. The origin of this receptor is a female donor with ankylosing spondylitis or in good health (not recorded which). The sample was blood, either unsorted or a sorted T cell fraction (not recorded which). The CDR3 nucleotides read TGTGCCAGCAGCTTGCTCGCGACTAGCGATGAGCAGTTCTTC. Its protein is CASSLLATSDEQFF.